A selection of T cell receptor beta chains follows, all from one sample in a study of cytomegalovirus exposure and HLA in healthy donors. Profiling relied on immunoSEQ multiplex PCR, and the TCRdb table lists in-frame clones only, not all of them. The sample yields roughly 180,000 clones, almost 80% seen once. Material for sequencing was PBMCs. The receptors here all came from a man aged 50 to 59 in good health and CMV-seropositive. CDR3s include the opening cysteine and the closing phenylalanine or tryptophan. The order of the fields is J gene, D gene, clone size, V gene, CDR3 DNA, CDR3 protein. A D gene is named only where the DNA matches it firmly. Clone size is given for some rows only: seen once, a few or many times, or a class if the clone is expanded.

>TRBJ2-4|TRBD1|.|TRBV11-2
TGTGCCAGCAGCCGAAACAGGGGTGACAAAAACATTCAGTACTTC
CASSRNRGDKNIQYF
>TRBJ1-4|TRBD1|.|TRBV28
TGTGCCAGCAGTGGGTCACCGGGACAGAAAAATGAAAAACTGTTTTTT
CASSGSPGQKNEKLFF
>TRBJ2-7|TRBD1|.|TRBV14
TGTGCCAGCAGTCTTACCACAGGGGTGGAGGAGCAGTACTTC
CASSLTTGVEEQYF
>TRBJ2-5|.|.|TRBV11-2
TGTGCCAGCAGCCTCGGGTCGCAAGAGACCCAGTACTTC
CASSLGSQETQYF
>TRBJ2-2|TRBD1|.|TRBV5-1
TGCGCCAGCAGCGGTACCGGGACAGGGGGCCCCGGGGAGCTGTTTTTT
CASSGTGTGGPGELFF
>TRBJ2-7|TRBD2|.|TRBV7-9
TGTGCCAGCAGCTTAACTAGCGGGTACGAGCAGTACTTC
CASSLTSGYEQYF
>TRBJ1-1|.|.|TRBV7-2
TGTGCCAGCAGCTTACGGGGGTCCAGGGCGGGTTCCCCTGAAGCTTTCTTT
CASSLRGSRAGSPEAFF
>TRBJ1-2|TRBD1|.|TRBV6-6
TGTGCCAGTAGACAGGGTCTCTATGGCTACACCTTC
CASRQGLYGYTF
>TRBJ2-5|.|.|TRBV13
TGTGCCAGCAGAAAAGGAGCCTCCCGGGAGTACTTC
CASRKGASREYF
>TRBJ1-4|.|.|TRBV7-9
TGTTCCAGCAGCTCCGATAGGAGCGGGGGTGAAAAACTGTTTTTT
CSSSSDRSGGEKLFF
>TRBJ2-1|TRBD2|once|TRBV19
TGTGCCAGTAGTCCCGGGGGGAGTCGAATCGGTTCGGATGAGCAGTTCTTC
CASSPGGSRIGSDEQFF
>TRBJ1-4|.|.|TRBV27
TGTGCCAGTCGGCGGGGGGGCGGGAATGAAAAACTGTTTTTT
CASRRGGGNEKLFF
>TRBJ2-7|TRBD1|.|TRBV13
TGTGCCAGCAGCTTAGAGGGACAGGGGTCCTACGAGCAGTACTTC
CASSLEGQGSYEQYF
>TRBJ1-5|.|.|TRBV2
TGTGCCAGCACCCTAAGGGGATCTGGTCAGCCCCAGCATTTT
CASTLRGSGQPQHF
>TRBJ2-7|.|.|TRBV4-1
TGCGCCAGCAGCCAGGACCCACGGGGCGAGCAGTACTTC
CASSQDPRGEQYF
>TRBJ1-3|.|few|TRBV6-6
TGTGCCAGCACGGACAGCTCTGGAAACACCATATATTTT
CASTDSSGNTIYF
>TRBJ1-1|.|.|TRBV18
TGTGCCAGCTCGTCAGGGGCTAGGGTCACTGAAGCTTTCTTT
CASSSGARVTEAFF
>TRBJ1-4|TRBD1|once|TRBV5-5
TGTGCCAGCAGCTTGCCGGGACAGGGGGCCCACGTAAAACTGTTTTTT
CASSLPGQGAHVKLFF
>TRBJ1-2|.|few|TRBV6-4
TGTGCCAGCAGTGACTCCCCCGGGGGAGGCCGGTACACCTTC
CASSDSPGGGRYTF
>TRBJ2-1|.|.|TRBV15
TGTGCCACCAGCATCGAACAGGGTTTCGGGAACAATGAGCAGTTCTTC
CATSIEQGFGNNEQFF
>TRBJ2-5|.|once|TRBV6-1
TGTGCCAGCAGTGGGGTTCTGACAGAGTCGTACCAAGAGACCCAGTACTTC
CASSGVLTESYQETQYF
>TRBJ2-3|TRBD1|once|TRBV11-2
TGTGCCAGCAGCTTCCCAGGGGGCGCTAGCACAGATACGCAGTATTTT
CASSFPGGASTDTQYF
>TRBJ2-2|.|.|TRBV7-9
TGTGCCAGCAGCTTAGGGCAGGCCAGCACCGGGGAGCTGTTTTTT
CASSLGQASTGELFF
>TRBJ1-5|.|once|TRBV28
TGTGCCAGCAGTGTATACAGGGCTCTTAAAAATCAGCCCCAGCATTTT
CASSVYRALKNQPQHF
>TRBJ2-7|.|.|TRBV6-5
TGTGCCAGCAGAAGCGACAGCTACGAGCAGTACTTC
CASRSDSYEQYF
>TRBJ1-2|.|.|TRBV30
TGTGCCTGGAGTACAGACGGTTACCGTTATGGCTACACCTTC
CAWSTDGYRYGYTF
>TRBJ2-1|TRBD2|.|TRBV5-1
TGCGCCAGCAGCTTATCCTCTAGCGGAGACGAGCAGTTCTTC
CASSLSSSGDEQFF
>TRBJ1-1|TRBD1|.|TRBV9
TGTGCCAGCAGCGAGGGGGCGAACACTGAAGCTTTCTTT
CASSEGANTEAFF
>TRBJ2-5|TRBD1|.|TRBV5-1
TGCGCCAGCAGCTTCGGAATACAGGGACAGTACCAAGAGACCCAGTACTTC
CASSFGIQGQYQETQYF
>TRBJ2-2|TRBD2|.|TRBV9
TGTGCCAGCAGCGTCACTAGCGGGGGGGCGGTCGGGGAGCTGTTTTTT
CASSVTSGGAVGELFF
>TRBJ2-5|.|.|TRBV7-8
TGTGCCAGCAGCCGGAGGGGAGTGGAGACCCAGTACTTC
CASSRRGVETQYF
>TRBJ2-2|.|.|TRBV19
TGTGCCAGTAGTATACCGACAGTTTCCACCGGGGAGCTGTTTTTT
CASSIPTVSTGELFF
>TRBJ2-2|.|.|TRBV2
TGTGCCAGCAGTGAATCCATCAGGGTCGACACCGGGGAGCTGTTTTTT
CASSESIRVDTGELFF
>TRBJ2-7|TRBD1|.|TRBV28
TGTGCCAGCAGTTCCCCCGGGACAGGGGGCTTTGAGCAGTACTTT
CASSSPGTGGFEQYF
>TRBJ1-1|.|.|TRBV18
TGTGCCAGCTCAACCTCAGGGAACACTGAAGCTTTCTTT
CASSTSGNTEAFF
>TRBJ1-2|TRBD1|.|TRBV4-1
TGCGCCAGCAGCCACGCAGACAGGGACTATGGCTACACCTTC
CASSHADRDYGYTF
>TRBJ1-5|.|.|TRBV28
TGTGCCAGCAGTTTGGGGGGGGCAAATCAGCCCCAGCATTTT
CASSLGGANQPQHF
>TRBJ1-1|TRBD1|.|TRBV5-1
TGCGCCAGCAGCTTTAGTCAGGGGGCCCGCAACACTGAAGCTTTCTTT
CASSFSQGARNTEAFF
>TRBJ1-4|.|.|TRBV9
TGTGCCAGCAGCGTAGATCGTGGTCGAGGGAGCTTTAATGAAAAACTGTTTTTT
CASSVDRGRGSFNEKLFF
>TRBJ2-2|TRBD2|.|TRBV4-1
TGCGCCAGCAGCCAAGGCGTGTTTAGGCGACGACTAGCGGGGAGCACCGGGGAGCTGTTTTTT
CASSQGVFRRRLAGSTGELFF
>TRBJ2-1|.|once|TRBV7-9
TGTGCCAGCAGCTCCCGGACTCTCGTGAGTAATGAGCAGTTCTTC
CASSSRTLVSNEQFF
>TRBJ2-7|.|.|TRBV29-1
TGCAGCGTTGATGGCGGAGACGAGCAGTACTTC
CSVDGGDEQYF
>TRBJ1-3|TRBD1|.|TRBV4-2
TGTGCCAGCAGCCAAGTCCCGACGACAGGGACTGGAAACACCATATATTTT
CASSQVPTTGTGNTIYF
>TRBJ2-3|TRBD2|.|TRBV28
TGTGCCAGCAGGGGTAGCGGGGGGGCTACGACAGATACGCAGTATTTT
CASRGSGGATTDTQYF
>TRBJ1-6|.|.|TRBV6-6
TGTGCCAGCAGTTATTTCCCAGATTCTAATTCACCCCTCCACTTT
CASSYFPDSNSPLHF
>TRBJ1-1|.|.|TRBV11-1
TGTGCCAGCAGCTGGGGGCGAACAAACACTGAAGCTTTCTTT
CASSWGRTNTEAFF
>TRBJ1-5|.|.|TRBV30
TGTGCCTGGAGTGTTTCGGGGGGGGTTCAGCCCCAGCATTTT
CAWSVSGGVQPQHF
>TRBJ1-1|TRBD1|.|TRBV28
TGTGCCAGCAGTTTAAGGACAGGGGGCGGGAGGACAGCTTTCTTT
CASSLRTGGGRTAFF
>TRBJ2-3|.|.|TRBV2
TGTGCCAGCACACAGGGCGGTACAGATACGCAGTATTTT
CASTQGGTDTQYF
>TRBJ1-5|.|.|TRBV5-1
TGCGCCAGCAGATTAACCGGGTCAGAGAGCAATCAGCCCCAGCATTTT
CASRLTGSESNQPQHF
>TRBJ2-5|TRBD2|.|TRBV9
TGTGCCAGCAGCGTCGGCGGGGGGCCCCAAGAGACCCAGTACTTC
CASSVGGGPQETQYF
>TRBJ1-2|TRBD1|.|TRBV19
TGTGCCAGTACAGGACAGGGTCCTTTTAACTATGGCTACACCTTC
CASTGQGPFNYGYTF
>TRBJ2-7|TRBD2|.|TRBV5-1
TGCGCCAGCAGCTCGTCGACTAGCGGGGCCTACGAGCAGTACTTC
CASSSSTSGAYEQYF
>TRBJ2-1|.|.|TRBV6-1
TGTGCCAGCAGTGAATCGTCTTACAATGAGCAGTTCTTC
CASSESSYNEQFF